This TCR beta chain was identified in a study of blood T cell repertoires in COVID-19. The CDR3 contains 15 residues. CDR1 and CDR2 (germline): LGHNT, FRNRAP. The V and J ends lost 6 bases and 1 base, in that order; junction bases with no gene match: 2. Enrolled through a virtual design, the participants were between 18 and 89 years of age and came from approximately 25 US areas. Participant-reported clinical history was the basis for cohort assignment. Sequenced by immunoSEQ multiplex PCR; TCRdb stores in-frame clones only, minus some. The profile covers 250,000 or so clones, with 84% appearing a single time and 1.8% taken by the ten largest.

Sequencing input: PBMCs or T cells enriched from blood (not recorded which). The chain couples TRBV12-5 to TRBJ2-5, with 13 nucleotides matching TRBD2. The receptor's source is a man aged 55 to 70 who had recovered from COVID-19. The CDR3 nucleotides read TGTGCTAGTGGGGGGACTAGCGGGGCCCAAGAGACCCAGTACTTC. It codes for CASGGTSGAQETQYF. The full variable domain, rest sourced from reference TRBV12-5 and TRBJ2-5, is DARVTQTPRHKVTEMGQEVTMRCQPILGHNTVFWYRQTMMQGLELLAYFRNRAPLDDSGMPKDRFSAEMPDATLATLKIQPSEPRDSAVYFCASGGTSGAQETQYFGPGTRLLVL.